This T cell receptor beta chain was found in a study of blood T cell repertoires in COVID-19. Background on the study: There were acute and convalescent COVID-19 samples, and they came from the United States, Italy and Spain. Sources were T cells, B-cell-depleted T cells, or PBMCs; the material itself was cDNA or gDNA.

In the original workflow: Nucleated cell number was recorded as an estimate derived from reference gene primer amplification. TCRdb's copy holds only in-frame clones and misses some; the assay was immunoSEQ multiplex PCR. V, J and clone size reflect that table, while D and trimming were determined from the DNA. The table has roughly 300,000 clones, roughly 85% seen once. The ends were cut back, 2 bases at V and 4 bases at J, with 9 bases in the middle. Looked up from germline, CDR1 is MNHEY and CDR2 is SVGEGT. There are 13 residues in the CDR3. Each recovered donor of Cohort 3 presented with two negative PCRs, clearance, or symptom resolution.

The sample consisted of PBMCs or T cells enriched from blood (not recorded which). The origin of this receptor is a woman aged 25-40 years who had recovered from COVID-19. V and J are TRBV6-2 or TRBV6-3 and TRBJ2-7; D is uncertain. CDR3 amino acids: CASSYESRYEQYF. The CDR3 region has the DNA TGTGCCAGCAGTTACGAGTCCCGATACGAGCAGTACTTC.